What follows are 8 T cell receptor beta chains derived from one specimen sequenced in a study of hypomethylating agent response in myelodysplastic syndrome. Libraries were prepared by immunoSEQ multiplex PCR; TCRdb keeps only in-frame clonotypes and omits some of them. The sample includes thousands of clones, around four fifths seen only once; the top ten take around a sixth. The sample consisted of bone marrow, taken before or after starting hypomethylating agent treatment for myelodysplastic syndrome (not recorded which). These receptors all come from a human donor with myelodysplastic syndrome.

This chain links TRBV6-6 with TRBJ1-2; no clear D gene. The germline V gene has CDR1 MNHNY and CDR2 SVGAGI (reference sequence). Deletions cut 6 bases from V and 9 bases from J, with 17 bases between. The CDR3 spans 13 residues. The CDR3 DNA reads TGTGCCAGCAGCCGACTGGACCCTTCCAGCTACACCTTC. Protein sequence: CASSRLDPSSYTF.

V usage is TRBV2 and J usage is TRBJ1-1; TRBD1 might be the D (5 bases). The V end was cut by 1 base, the J end by 5 bases, with 8 bases between. CDR3 length: 13 amino acids. Germline values: CDR1 SNHLY, CDR2 FYNNEI. The DNA for the CDR3 is TGTGCCAGCAGTGAAGGAGGGGAAACTGAAGCTTTCTTT. Protein sequence: CASSEGGETEAFF.

This chain uses TRBV18 with TRBJ1-1; D not resolved. V gave up 6 bases and J gave up 1 base, with 9 bases separating them. The germline gives CDR1 KGHSH, CDR2 LQKENI. This CDR3 spans 13 amino acids. CDR3 sequence: CASSPVGNTEAFF. In DNA form, the CDR3 reads TGTGCCAGCTCCCCGGTGGGGAACACTGAAGCTTTCTTT.

About this clone: One end of the junction does not line up with germline, which may come from a read error. For the CDR3, the DNA is TGTGCCACCAGCAGAGAAGGGGGTGTAAATCAGCCCCGGCATTTT. It is translated as CATSREGGVNQPRHF. The V gene is TRBV15, the J gene TRBJ1-5; tentatively, D is TRBD1 (6 bases). The CDR3 is 15 amino acids. Germline assignment: CDR1 LNHNV and CDR2 YYDKDF (reference sequence).

The chain recombines TRBV18 with TRBJ2-5; possible D gene TRBD2, 5 bases. The J call may be mistaken, given a closer DNA end match to TRBJ2-7. CDR1 is KGHSH, CDR2 LQKENI, per germline. The CDR3 contains 16 residues. The CDR3 sequence: CASSPPEGRGTYEQYF. The CDR3 region has the DNA TGTGCCAGCTCACCACCCGAAGGGAGAGGTACCTACGAGCAGTACTTC.

The chain employs TRBV27 and TRBJ1-1, with TRBD1 matching 8 bases. CDR1 and CDR2 from the germline V gene are MNHEY and SMNVEV (reference sequence). This CDR3 spans 12 amino acids. V dropped 6 bases and J dropped 4; count of bases not matched to a gene: 1. CDR3 bases: TGTGCCAGCAGCAGGGGGCTCACTGAAGCTTTCTTT. Its translation: CASSRGLTEAFF.

The J gene is TRBJ2-7, the V gene TRBV18, with a tentative D call TRBD1 (5 bases). This CDR3 comprises 14 residues. Looked up from germline, CDR1 is KGHSH and CDR2 is LQKENI. Deletions cut 6 bases from V and 2 bases from J, with 14 bases between. In DNA form, the CDR3 reads TGTGCCAGCTCTCGAGACAGCTTACCCTACGAGCAGTACTTC. Protein product: CASSRDSLPYEQYF.

The V and J genes are TRBV28 and TRBJ1-6; 7 bases align to TRBD1. The trim removed 1 base at V and 8 bases at J, leaving 11 bases unmatched. Germline values: CDR1 MDHEN, CDR2 SYDVKM. The CDR3 sequence is 17 residues long. The CDR3 region is CASSLLQGGSYDSPLHF. In DNA form, the CDR3 reads TGTGCCAGCAGTTTATTACAAGGGGGCAGCTACGATTCACCCCTCCACTTT.